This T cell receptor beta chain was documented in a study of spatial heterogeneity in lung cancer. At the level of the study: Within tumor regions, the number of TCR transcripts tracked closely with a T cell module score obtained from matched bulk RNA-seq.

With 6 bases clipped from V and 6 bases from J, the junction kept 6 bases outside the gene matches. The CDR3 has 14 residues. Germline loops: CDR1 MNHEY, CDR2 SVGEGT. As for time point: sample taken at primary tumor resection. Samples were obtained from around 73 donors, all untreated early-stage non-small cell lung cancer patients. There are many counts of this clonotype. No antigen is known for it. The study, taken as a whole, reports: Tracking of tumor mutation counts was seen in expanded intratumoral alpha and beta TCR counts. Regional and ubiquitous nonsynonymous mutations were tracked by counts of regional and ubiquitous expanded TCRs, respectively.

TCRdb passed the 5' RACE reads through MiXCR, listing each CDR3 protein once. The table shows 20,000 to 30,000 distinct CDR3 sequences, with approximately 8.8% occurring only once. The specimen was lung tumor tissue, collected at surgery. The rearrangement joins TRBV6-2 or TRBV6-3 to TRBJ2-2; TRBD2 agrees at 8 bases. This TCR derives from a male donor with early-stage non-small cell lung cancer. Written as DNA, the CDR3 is TGTGCCAGCAGGGACAGCGGGGGTGCCGGGGAGCTGTTTTTT. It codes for CASRDSGGAGELFF.